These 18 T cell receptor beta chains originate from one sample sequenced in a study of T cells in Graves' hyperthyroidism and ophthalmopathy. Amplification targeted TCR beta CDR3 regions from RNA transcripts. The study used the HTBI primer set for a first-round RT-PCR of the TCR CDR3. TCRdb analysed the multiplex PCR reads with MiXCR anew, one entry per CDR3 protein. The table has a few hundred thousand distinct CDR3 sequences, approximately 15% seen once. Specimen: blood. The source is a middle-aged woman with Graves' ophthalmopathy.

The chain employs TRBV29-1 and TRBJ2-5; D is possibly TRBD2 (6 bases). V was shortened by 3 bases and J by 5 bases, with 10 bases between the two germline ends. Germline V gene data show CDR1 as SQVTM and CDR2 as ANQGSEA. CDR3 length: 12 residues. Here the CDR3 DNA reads TGCAGCGTTGACGAGGGGAGGGAGACCCAGTACTTC. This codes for CSVDEGRETQYF.

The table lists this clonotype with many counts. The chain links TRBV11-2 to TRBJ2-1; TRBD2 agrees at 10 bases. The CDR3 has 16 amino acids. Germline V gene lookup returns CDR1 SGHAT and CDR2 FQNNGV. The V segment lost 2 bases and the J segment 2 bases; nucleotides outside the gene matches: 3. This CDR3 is CASSLSLAGAYNEQFF. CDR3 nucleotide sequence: TGTGCCAGCAGCTTATCGCTAGCGGGAGCCTACAATGAGCAGTTCTTC.

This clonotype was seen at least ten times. CDR3 DNA sequence: TGCAGTGCTAGGGGGCAAAGCACCGGGGAGCTGTTTTTT. Its protein product is CSARGQSTGELFF. The chain has TRBV20-1 and TRBJ2-2, with TRBD1 as a possible D gene (5 bases). CDR1 DFQATT and CDR2 SNEGSKA come from the germline V gene (reference sequence). Trimming took off 3 bases at V and 4 bases at J, with 9 bases between the two ends. This CDR3 is built from 13 residues.

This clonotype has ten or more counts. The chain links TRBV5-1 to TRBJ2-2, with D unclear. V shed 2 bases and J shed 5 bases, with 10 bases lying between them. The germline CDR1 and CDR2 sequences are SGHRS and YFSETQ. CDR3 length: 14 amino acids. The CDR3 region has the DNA TGCGCCAGCAGCTTTGTAGGGCTAACCGGGGAGCTGTTTTTT. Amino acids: CASSFVGLTGELFF.

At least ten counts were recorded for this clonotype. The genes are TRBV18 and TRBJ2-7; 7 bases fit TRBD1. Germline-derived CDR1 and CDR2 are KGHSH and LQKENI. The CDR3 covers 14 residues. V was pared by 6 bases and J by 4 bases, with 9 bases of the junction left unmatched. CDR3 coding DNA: TGTGCCAGCTCCAACTCCGGGACAGATTACGAGCAGTACTTC. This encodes CASSNSGTDYEQYF.

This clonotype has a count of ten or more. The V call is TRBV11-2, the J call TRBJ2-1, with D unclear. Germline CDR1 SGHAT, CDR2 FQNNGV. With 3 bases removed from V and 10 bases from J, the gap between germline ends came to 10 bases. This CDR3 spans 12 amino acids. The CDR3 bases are TGTGCCAGCAGCTTCATAACTGCCGAGCAGTTCTTC. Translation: CASSFITAEQFF.

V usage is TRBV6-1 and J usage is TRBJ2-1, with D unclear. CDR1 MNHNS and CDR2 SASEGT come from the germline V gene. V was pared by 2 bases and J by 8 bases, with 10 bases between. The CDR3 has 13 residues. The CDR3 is CASSESRVDEQFF. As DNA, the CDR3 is TGTGCCAGCAGTGAATCTCGGGTTGATGAGCAGTTCTTC.

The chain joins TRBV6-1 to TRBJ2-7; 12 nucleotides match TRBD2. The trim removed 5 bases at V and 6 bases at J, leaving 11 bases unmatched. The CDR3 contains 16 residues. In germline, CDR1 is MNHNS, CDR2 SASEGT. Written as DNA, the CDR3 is TGTGCCAGCAGTTTTCAGACTAGCGGGAGTGACGGCGAGCAGTACTTC. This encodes CASSFQTSGSDGEQYF.

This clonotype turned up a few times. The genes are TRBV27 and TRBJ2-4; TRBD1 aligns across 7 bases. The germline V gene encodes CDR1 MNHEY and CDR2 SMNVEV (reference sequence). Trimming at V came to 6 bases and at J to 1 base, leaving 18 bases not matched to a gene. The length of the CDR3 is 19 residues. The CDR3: CASRKWGQSISGAKNIQYF. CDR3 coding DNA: TGTGCCAGCAGAAAATGGGGACAGAGTATATCGGGGGCCAAAAACATTCAGTACTTC.

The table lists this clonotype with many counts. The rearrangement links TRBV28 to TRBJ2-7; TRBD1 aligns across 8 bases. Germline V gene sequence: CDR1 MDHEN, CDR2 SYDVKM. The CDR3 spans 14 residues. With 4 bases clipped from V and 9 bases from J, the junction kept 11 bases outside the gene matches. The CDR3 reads CASSWRTGLVGQYF. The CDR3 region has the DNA TGTGCCAGCAGTTGGCGGACAGGGTTGGTTGGGCAGTACTTC. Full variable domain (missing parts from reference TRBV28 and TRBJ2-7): DVKVTQSSRYLVKRTGEKVFLECVQDMDHENMFWYRQDPGLGLRLIYFSYDVKMKEKGDIPEGYSVSREKKERFSLILESASTNQTSMYLCASSWRTGLVGQYFGPGTRLTVT.

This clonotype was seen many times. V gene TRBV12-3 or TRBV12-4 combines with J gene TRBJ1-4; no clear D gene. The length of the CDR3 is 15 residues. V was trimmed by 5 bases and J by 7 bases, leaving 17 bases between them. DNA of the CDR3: TGTGCCAGCAGTCTTGGGGTCGTTGAGGTTGAAAAACTGTTTTTT. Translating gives CASSLGVVEVEKLFF.

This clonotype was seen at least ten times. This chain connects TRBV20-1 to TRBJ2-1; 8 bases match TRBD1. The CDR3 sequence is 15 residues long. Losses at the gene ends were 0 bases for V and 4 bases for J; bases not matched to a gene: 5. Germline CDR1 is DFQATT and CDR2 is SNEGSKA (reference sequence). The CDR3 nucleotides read TGCAGTGCTAGAGATCCCAGGGGGCGATACAATGAGCAGTTCTTC. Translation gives CSARDPRGRYNEQFF.

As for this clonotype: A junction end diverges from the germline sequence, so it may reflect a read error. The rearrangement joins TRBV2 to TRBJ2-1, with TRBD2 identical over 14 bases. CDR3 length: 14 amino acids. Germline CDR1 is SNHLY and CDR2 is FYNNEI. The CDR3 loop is CASNGLAGGNGQFF. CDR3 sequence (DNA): TGTGCCAGCAACGGACTAGCGGGAGGCAATGGGCAGTTCTTC.

The CDR3 loop reads CASSFPGHIYNEQFF. The DNA of the CDR3 is TGTGCCAGCAGCTTTCCAGGACATATCTACAATGAGCAGTTCTTC. The J gene is TRBJ2-1, the V gene TRBV7-8; weak D call: TRBD1 (5 bases). The CDR3 totals 15 residues. Trimming took 3 bases from V and 3 from J, leaving 12 bases between them. CDR1 and CDR2 (germline): SGHVS, FQNEAQ.

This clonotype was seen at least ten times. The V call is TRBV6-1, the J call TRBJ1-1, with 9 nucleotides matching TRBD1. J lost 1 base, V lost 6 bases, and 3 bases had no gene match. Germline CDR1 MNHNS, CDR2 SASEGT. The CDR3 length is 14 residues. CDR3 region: CASRRDRENTEAFF. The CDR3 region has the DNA TGTGCCAGCAGGAGGGACAGGGAGAACACTGAAGCTTTCTTT.

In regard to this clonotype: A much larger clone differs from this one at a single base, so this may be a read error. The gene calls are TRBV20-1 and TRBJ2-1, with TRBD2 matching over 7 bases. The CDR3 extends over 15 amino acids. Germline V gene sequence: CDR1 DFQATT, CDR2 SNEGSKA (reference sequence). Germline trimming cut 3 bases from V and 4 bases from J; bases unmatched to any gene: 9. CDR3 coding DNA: TGCAGTGCTAGCGAAGGCGGGAGACCATACAATGAGCAGTTCTTC. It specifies CSASEGGRPYNEQFF.

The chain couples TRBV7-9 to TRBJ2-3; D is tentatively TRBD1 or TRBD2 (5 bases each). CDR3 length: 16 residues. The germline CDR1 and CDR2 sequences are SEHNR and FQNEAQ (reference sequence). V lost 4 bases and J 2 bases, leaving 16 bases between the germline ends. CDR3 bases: TGTGCCAGCAGCTCGAAAGGGGTCGGGGCCACAGATACGCAGTATTTT. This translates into CASSSKGVGATDTQYF.

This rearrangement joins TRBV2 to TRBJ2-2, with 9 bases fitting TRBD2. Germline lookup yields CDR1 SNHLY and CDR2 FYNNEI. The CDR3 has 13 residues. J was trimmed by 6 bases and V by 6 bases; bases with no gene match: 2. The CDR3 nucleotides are TGTGCCAGCAGAGTAGCGGGGGCCGGGGAGCTGTTTTTT. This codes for CASRVAGAGELFF.